This T cell receptor beta chain is from a study of blood T cell repertoires in COVID-19. For the study at large: Donors in the United States, Italy and Spain gave samples during acute or convalescent COVID-19. Sample material is recorded as cDNA or gDNA derived from T cells, B-cell-depleted T cells, or PBMCs.

This clone showed up just once. In the source study's methods: Reference gene primer amplification yielded estimated nucleated cell counts. Clones were read by immunoSEQ multiplex PCR, and TCRdb kept only the in-frame ones, dropping some. The V and J calls and the clone size are those of that table, but D and trimming were determined from the DNA. The sample includes about 130,000 clones, 80% of them seen just once. Trimming removed 8 bases at V and 4 bases at J, with 11 bases between. The germline V gene encodes CDR1 MNHNY and CDR2 SVGAGI (reference sequence). This CDR3 spans 12 amino acids. This chain joins TRBV6-6 and TRBJ1-1; maybe TRBD1 (5 bases). The receptor was derived from a man between 65 and 85 years old with acute or convalescent COVID-19. The sample was peripheral blood. The CDR3 reads CASSSGVTEAFF. DNA for the CDR3: TGTGCCAGCTCCTCGGGGGTCACTGAAGCTTTCTTT.